The sequence of this TCR beta chain was determined in a study of T cell responses to AZD1222 COVID-19 vaccine. TCRdb's copy holds only in-frame clones and misses some; the assay was immunoSEQ multiplex PCR. The table includes approximately 90,000 clones, around 94% detected once. This receptor was identified in an adult in good health. This specimen consisted of peripheral blood, obtained on day 0 of AZD1222 vaccination.

The CDR3 DNA reads as TGCAGCGTTGAAACCATAAATGAAGCTTTCTTT. This sequence encodes CSVETINEAFF. V and J are TRBV29-1 and TRBJ1-1; D unclear. Germline V gene lookup returns CDR1 SQVTM and CDR2 ANQGSEA. V lost 2 bases, J lost 7 bases, and 8 bases lay in between. The CDR3 has 11 amino acids.